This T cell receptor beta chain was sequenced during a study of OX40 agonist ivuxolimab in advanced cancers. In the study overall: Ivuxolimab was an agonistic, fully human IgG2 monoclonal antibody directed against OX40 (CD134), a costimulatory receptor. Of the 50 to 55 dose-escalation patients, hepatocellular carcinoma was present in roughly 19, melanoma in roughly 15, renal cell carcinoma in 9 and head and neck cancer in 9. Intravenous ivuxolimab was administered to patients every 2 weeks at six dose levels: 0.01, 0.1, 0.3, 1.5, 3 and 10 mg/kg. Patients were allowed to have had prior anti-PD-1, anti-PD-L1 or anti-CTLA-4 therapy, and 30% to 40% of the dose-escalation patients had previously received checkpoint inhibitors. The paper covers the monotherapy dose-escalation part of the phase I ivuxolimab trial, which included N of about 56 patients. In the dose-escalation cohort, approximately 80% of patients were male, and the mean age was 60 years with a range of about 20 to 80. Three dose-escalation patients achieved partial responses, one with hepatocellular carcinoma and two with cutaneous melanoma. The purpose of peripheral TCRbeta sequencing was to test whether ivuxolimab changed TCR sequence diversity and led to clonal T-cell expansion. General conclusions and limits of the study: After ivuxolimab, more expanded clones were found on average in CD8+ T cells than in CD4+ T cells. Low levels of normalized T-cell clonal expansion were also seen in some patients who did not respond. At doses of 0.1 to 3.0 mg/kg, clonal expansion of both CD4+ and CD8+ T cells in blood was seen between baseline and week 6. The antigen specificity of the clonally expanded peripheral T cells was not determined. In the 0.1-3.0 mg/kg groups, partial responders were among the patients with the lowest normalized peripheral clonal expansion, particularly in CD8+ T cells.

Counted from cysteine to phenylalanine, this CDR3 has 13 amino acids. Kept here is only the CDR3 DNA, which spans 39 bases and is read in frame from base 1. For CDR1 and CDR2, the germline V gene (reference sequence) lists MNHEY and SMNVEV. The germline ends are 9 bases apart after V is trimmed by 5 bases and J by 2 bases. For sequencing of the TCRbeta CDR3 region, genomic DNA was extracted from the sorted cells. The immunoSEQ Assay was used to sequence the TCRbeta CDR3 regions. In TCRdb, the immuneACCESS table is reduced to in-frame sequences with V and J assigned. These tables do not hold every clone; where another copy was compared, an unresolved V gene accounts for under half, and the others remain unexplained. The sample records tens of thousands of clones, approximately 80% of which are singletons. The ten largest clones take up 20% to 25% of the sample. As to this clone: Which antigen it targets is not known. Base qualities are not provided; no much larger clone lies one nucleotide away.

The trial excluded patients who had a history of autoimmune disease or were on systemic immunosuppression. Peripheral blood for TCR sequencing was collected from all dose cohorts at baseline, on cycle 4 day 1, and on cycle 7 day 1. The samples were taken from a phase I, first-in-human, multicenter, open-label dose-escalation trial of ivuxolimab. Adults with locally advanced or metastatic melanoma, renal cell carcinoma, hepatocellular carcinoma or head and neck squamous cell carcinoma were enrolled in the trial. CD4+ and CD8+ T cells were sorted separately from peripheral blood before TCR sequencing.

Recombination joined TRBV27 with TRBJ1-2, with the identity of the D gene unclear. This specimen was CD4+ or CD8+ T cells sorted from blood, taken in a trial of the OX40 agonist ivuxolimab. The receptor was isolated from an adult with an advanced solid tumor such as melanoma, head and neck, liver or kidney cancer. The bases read TGTGCCAGCAGTCTCTATCGAAACTATGGCTACACCTTC. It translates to CASSLYRNYGYTF.